The source of this T cell receptor (beta chain) is a study of early T cells in non-severe SARS-CoV-2 infection. The CDR3 length is 17 residues. Per germline, CDR1 KGHDR and CDR2 SFDVKD. The ends lost 3 bases at V and 0 bases at J; junction bases unmatched: 6. TCRdb reprocessed the 5' RACE reads with MiXCR, giving one entry per CDR3 protein. The data show tens of thousands of distinct CDR3 sequences, with more than 5% seen just once and approximately 15% held by the top ten. Notes on the study in general: VDJdb matching favored anti-spike CD8 responses, missing private and CD4 specificities.

On this clonotype itself: Antigen specificity is unknown.

The gene calls are TRBV24-1 and TRBJ2-3, with 9 nucleotides matching TRBD2. The TCR sequence derives from an adult who was a healthcare worker with PCR-confirmed SARS-CoV-2 infection or an uninfected control (not recorded which). The material was whole blood, obtained at baseline. The CDR3 spells CATSDAGTSGSTDTQYF. CDR3 nucleotide sequence: TGTGCCACCAGTGATGCAGGCACTAGCGGGAGCACAGATACGCAGTATTTT.